This TCR beta chain is drawn from a study of T cell repertoires in cytomegalovirus infection. Study-wide background: CMV infection plus the matching HLA type was flagged by public TCR beta signatures. Study-wide findings and caveats: Using cumulative public TCR beta family frequency, the authors identified those who carried CMV together with the relevant HLA. Ex vivo responses were dominated by HLA-C-restricted CMV-specific TCR beta clonotypes.

Via MiXCR, TCRdb re-called the reads, giving one row per CDR3 protein. This sample yields more than 500,000 distinct CDR3 sequences, of which 16% are seen a single time; 20% to 30% belongs to the top ten. V gave up 1 base and J gave up 2 bases; unmatched junction bases: 6. The CDR3 totals 15 residues. Germline V lookup: CDR1 DFQATT, CDR2 SNEGSKA (reference sequence). This clonotype was counted at least ten times. The antigen remains unidentified. The sequenced sample was CD8+ T cells from PBMCs. This chain joins TRBV20-1 and TRBJ2-7, with 9 positions matching TRBD2. This clonotype was sampled from a human donor in good health (CMV status not recorded). Some clones in this sample may be carry-over from other donors' samples. The CDR3 spells CSARALAGAPYEQYF. DNA for the CDR3: TGCAGTGCTAGAGCCTTAGCGGGAGCCCCCTACGAGCAGTACTTC.